The clone carrying this T cell receptor beta chain occurred a few times. As yet, its antigen is unknown. The sample belongs to a study of post-analysis software for immune sequencing data. Overall study results and limits: With TRBV5-6, TRBV5-1 and TRBV20-1 included, about five TRBV segments were more frequent in patients than in controls.

V was trimmed by 6 bases and J by 4 bases, leaving 18 bases between them. The CDR3 is made up of 15 amino acids. The library was made from cDNA and included unique molecular identifiers. MiXCR was run by TCRdb on the PCR reads, yielding one entry per CDR3 protein. The data show more than 450,000 distinct CDR3 sequences, about 40% seen once. This clonotype originated in a girl aged 5 to 17 with multiple sclerosis. The chain is built from TRBV12-3 or TRBV12-4 and TRBJ1-2, with D perhaps matching TRBD1 (6 bases). Sample: blood. The CDR3 reads CASSPSGAGIYGYTF. In DNA form, the CDR3 reads TGTGCCAGCAGCCCTTCGGGGGCGGGGATCTATGGCTACACCTTC.